This T cell receptor beta chain was identified during a study of blood T cell repertoires in COVID-19. At the level of the study: Samples of COVID-19 (acute and convalescent) were obtained from the United States, Italy and Spain. PBMCs, B-cell-depleted T cells, or T cells provided the cDNA or gDNA that made up the material.

Original handling: Reference gene primer amplification yielded estimated nucleated cell counts. Clones were read by immunoSEQ multiplex PCR, and TCRdb kept only the in-frame ones, dropping some. Clone size and the V and J calls come from that table; the DNA yielded D and trimming. The sample yields approximately 110,000 clones, around 82% seen once. This clone was counted between two and nine times. The CDR3 is 16 amino acids. Trimming took 4 bases from V and 1 from J; bases not matched to a gene: 6. Looked up from germline, CDR1 is LGHNA and CDR2 is YNFKEQ. The genes are TRBV4-2 and TRBJ2-5, with TRBD2 identical over 10 bases. Source material: peripheral blood. This TCR derives from a human donor in a cohort sampled during active or convalescent COVID-19. Here the CDR3 DNA reads TGTGCCAGCAGCCGCGGACTAGCGGAGATCCAAGAGACCCAGTACTTC. It is translated as CASSRGLAEIQETQYF.